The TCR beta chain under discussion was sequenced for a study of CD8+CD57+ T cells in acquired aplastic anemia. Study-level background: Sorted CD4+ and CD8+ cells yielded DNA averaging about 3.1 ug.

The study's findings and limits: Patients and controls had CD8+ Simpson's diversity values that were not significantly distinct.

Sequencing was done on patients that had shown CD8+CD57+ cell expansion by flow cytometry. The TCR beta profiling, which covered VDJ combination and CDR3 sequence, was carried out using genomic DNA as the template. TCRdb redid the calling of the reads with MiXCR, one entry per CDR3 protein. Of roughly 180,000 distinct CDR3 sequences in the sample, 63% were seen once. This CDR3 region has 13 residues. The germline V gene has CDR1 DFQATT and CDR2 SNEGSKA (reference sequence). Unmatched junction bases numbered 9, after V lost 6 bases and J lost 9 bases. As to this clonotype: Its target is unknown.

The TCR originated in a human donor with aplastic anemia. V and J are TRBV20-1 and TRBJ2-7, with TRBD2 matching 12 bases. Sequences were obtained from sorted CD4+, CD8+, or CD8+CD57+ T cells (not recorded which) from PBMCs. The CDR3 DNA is TGCAGTGCCGGGCTAGCGGGAGGGCGTGGGCAGTACTTC. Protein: CSAGLAGGRGQYF.